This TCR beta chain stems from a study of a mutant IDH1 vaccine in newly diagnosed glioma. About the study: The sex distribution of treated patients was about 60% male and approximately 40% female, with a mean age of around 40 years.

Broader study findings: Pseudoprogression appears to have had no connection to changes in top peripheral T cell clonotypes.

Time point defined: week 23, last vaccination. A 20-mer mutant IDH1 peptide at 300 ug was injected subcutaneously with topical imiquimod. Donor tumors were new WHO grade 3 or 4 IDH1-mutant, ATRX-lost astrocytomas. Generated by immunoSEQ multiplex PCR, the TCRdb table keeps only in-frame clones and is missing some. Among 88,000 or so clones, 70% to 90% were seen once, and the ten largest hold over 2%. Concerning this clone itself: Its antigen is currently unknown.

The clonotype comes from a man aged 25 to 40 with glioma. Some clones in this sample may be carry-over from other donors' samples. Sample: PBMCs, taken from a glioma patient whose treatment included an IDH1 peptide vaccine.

Here the CDR3 reads CASSPAGNSYEQYF. Here the CDR3 DNA reads TGTGCCAGCAGCCCAGCGGGGAATTCCTACGAGCAGTACTTC. The chain links TRBV9 to TRBJ2-7, with 7 bases lining up with TRBD2. The CDR3 length is 14 residues. Germline V lookup: CDR1 SGDLS, CDR2 YYNGEE. V lost 4 bases, J lost 1 base, and 5 bases stayed unmatched.